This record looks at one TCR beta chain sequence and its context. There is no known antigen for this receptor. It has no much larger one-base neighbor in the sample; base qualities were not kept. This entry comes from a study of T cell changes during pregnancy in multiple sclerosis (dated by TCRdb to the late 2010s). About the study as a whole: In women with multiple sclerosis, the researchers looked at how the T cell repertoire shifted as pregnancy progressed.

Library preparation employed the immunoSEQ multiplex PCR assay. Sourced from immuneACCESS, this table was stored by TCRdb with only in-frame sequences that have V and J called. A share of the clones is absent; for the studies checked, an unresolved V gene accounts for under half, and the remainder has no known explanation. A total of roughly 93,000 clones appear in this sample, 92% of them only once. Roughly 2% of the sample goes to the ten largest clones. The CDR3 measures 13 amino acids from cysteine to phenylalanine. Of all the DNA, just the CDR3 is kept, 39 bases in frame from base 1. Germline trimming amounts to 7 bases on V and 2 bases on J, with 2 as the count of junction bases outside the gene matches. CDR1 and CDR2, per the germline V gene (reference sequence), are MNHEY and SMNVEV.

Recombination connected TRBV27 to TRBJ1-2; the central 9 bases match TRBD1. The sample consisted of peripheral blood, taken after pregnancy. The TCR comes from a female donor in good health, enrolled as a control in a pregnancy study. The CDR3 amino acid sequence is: CASKGTGNYGYTF. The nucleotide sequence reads TGTGCCAGCAAGGGGACAGGGAACTATGGCTACACCTTC.